This T cell receptor (beta chain) was sequenced for a study of T cells in Graves' hyperthyroidism and ophthalmopathy. Regarding the study as a whole: Prediction of ophthalmopathy progression came a median 6.5 months pre-onset.

Amplification of TCR beta CDR3 regions used RNA as the template. Researchers ran a first-round RT-PCR on the TCR CDR3 using the HTBI primer set. TCRdb analysed the multiplex PCR reads with MiXCR anew, one entry per CDR3 protein. This table has 650,000 to 750,000 distinct CDR3 sequences, 12% to 15% appearing once. This clonotype was seen a single time. Its antigen is unidentified. This may arise from a read error, as a much more abundant clone is one base away. For Graves' hyperthyroidism to be stable, ophthalmopathy could not progress within 18 months. V was clipped by 8 bases and J by 3 bases; unmatched bases: 16. CDR3 length: 17 residues. CDR1 and CDR2 (germline): SNHLY, FYNNEI.

The receptor comes from a woman between 18 and 29 years old with Graves' hyperthyroidism. The rearrangement links TRBV2 to TRBJ2-3; 8 positions agree with TRBD1. Input material: blood. CDR3 sequence (DNA): TGTGCCAGCCCCTCCAGACAGGGGATACGTAGGACAGATACGCAGTATTTT. Translated: CASPSRQGIRRTDTQYF. Looking up the rest from reference TRBV2 and TRBJ2-3 gives the full variable domain: EPEVTQTPSHQVTQMGQEVILRCVPISNHLYFYWYRQILGQKVEFLVSFYNNEISEKSEIFDDQFSVERPDGSNFTLKIRSTKLEDSAMYFCASPSRQGIRRTDTQYFGPGTRLTVL.